Listed below are T cell receptor beta chains from one sample, sequenced in a study of spatial heterogeneity in lung cancer. TCRdb fed the 5' RACE reads into MiXCR, producing one record per CDR3 protein. The profile covers over 75,000 distinct CDR3 sequences, with 15% to 25% appearing a single time and 5% to 7.5% taken by the ten largest. The material sequenced was PBMCs, taken at surgery. Receptors originate from a male donor with early-stage non-small cell lung cancer. CDR3s include the opening cysteine and the closing phenylalanine or tryptophan. Each record gives: V gene, D gene, clone size, J gene, CDR3 protein, CDR3 DNA. D genes are given only for firm matches. Rows give clone size only sometimes, using once, few, many, or a class for an expanded clone.

>TRBV5-1|TRBD1|.|TRBJ1-1
CASSQDRGMNIEAFF
TGCGCCAGCAGCCAAGACAGGGGTATGAACATTGAAGCTTTCTTT
>TRBV11-2|TRBD2|many|TRBJ2-1
CASRRPGLASYNEQFF
TGTGCCAGCAGGCGGCCGGGACTAGCGTCCTACAATGAGCAGTTCTTC
>TRBV19|TRBD2|few|TRBJ2-7
CASRKASGSPYEQYF
TGTGCCAGTAGGAAGGCTAGCGGGAGCCCCTACGAGCAGTACTTC
>TRBV20-1|TRBD1|medium-sized|TRBJ2-7
CSALRARTGLVEQYF
TGCAGTGCCCTCAGGGCACGGACAGGATTAGTCGAGCAGTACTTC
>TRBV20-1|.|many|TRBJ2-3
CSARGVDTQYF
TGCAGTGCAAGGGGGGTAGATACGCAGTATTTT
>TRBV29-1|TRBD2|.|TRBJ2-1
CSATPLAGAVEEQFF
TGCAGCGCGACCCCCCTAGCGGGAGCGGTTGAGGAGCAGTTCTTC
>TRBV28|.|.|TRBJ1-5
CASSLTAVQPQHF
TGTGCCAGCAGTTTAACGGCAGTTCAGCCCCAGCATTTT
>TRBV20-1|.|.|TRBJ2-1
CSARGDQSYNEQFF
TGCAGTGCTAGAGGGGACCAGTCCTACAATGAGCAGTTCTTC
>TRBV20-1|.|.|TRBJ2-7
CSAVPPQELYEQYF
TGCAGTGCCGTTCCCCCCCAGGAACTGTACGAGCAGTACTTC
>TRBV19|.|.|TRBJ2-1
CASSPTESSYNEQFF
TGTGCCAGTAGTCCCACCGAGAGCTCCTACAATGAGCAGTTCTTC
>TRBV28|.|few|TRBJ1-1
CASNGPGLNTEAFF
TGTGCCAGCAACGGTCCGGGTTTAAACACTGAAGCTTTCTTT
>TRBV29-1|TRBD2|many|TRBJ2-7
CSAPGLASQEQYF
TGCAGCGCTCCGGGACTAGCGTCGCAGGAGCAGTACTTC
>TRBV5-1|.|.|TRBJ2-6
CASSFSLSGANVLTF
TGCGCCAGCAGCTTCTCCCTCTCTGGGGCCAACGTCCTGACTTTC
>TRBV28|TRBD2|.|TRBJ2-1
CASNSWGTSGRGNEQFF
TGTGCCAGCAACTCCTGGGGCACTAGCGGGAGGGGGAATGAGCAGTTCTTC
>TRBV10-3|.|few|TRBJ1-4
CAISDGQNEKLFF
TGTGCCATCAGTGATGGACAGAATGAAAAACTGTTTTTT
>TRBV5-1|.|many|TRBJ1-1
CASISLGGTEAFF
TGCGCCAGCATTTCACTCGGGGGAACTGAAGCTTTCTTT
>TRBV20-1|TRBD1|.|TRBJ2-5
CSARPRDRGRETQYF
TGCAGTGCTAGGCCCCGGGACAGGGGGCGAGAGACCCAGTACTTC
>TRBV5-4|TRBD1|few|TRBJ2-1
CASSIRGREGEEQFF
TGTGCCAGCAGCATCAGGGGGCGTGAGGGTGAAGAGCAGTTCTTC
>TRBV7-2|TRBD2|.|TRBJ2-3
CASSRTSGGGTDTQYF
TGTGCCAGCAGCAGGACTAGCGGGGGAGGCACAGATACGCAGTATTTT
>TRBV4-3|.|.|TRBJ2-7
CASCQTQGLGEQYF
TGCGCCAGCTGCCAGACACAGGGTTTAGGCGAGCAGTACTTC
>TRBV28|TRBD1|few|TRBJ2-7
CASSPRDRVSYEQYF
TGTGCCAGCAGTCCACGGGACAGGGTCTCCTACGAGCAGTACTTC
>TRBV29-1|.|.|TRBJ2-3
CSVEGHTDTQYF
TGCAGCGTTGAAGGGCACACAGATACGCAGTATTTT
>TRBV27|.|few|TRBJ1-6
CASSLFAGQTNSPLHF
TGTGCCAGCAGTTTGTTCGCAGGGCAAACAAATTCACCCCTCCACTTT
>TRBV9|TRBD1|.|TRBJ2-5
CASSPWTGYQETQYF
TGTGCCAGCAGCCCTTGGACAGGGTACCAAGAGACCCAGTACTTC
>TRBV9|TRBD1|few|TRBJ2-6
CASSVVPTGVGANVLTF
TGTGCCAGCAGCGTAGTTCCCACAGGGGTCGGGGCCAACGTCCTGACTTTC
>TRBV19|.|many|TRBJ2-1
CASSIDPAGYNEQFF
TGTGCCAGTAGTATAGATCCTGCAGGCTACAATGAGCAGTTCTTC
>TRBV30|TRBD1|.|TRBJ1-1
CAWSTGQGNTEAFF
TGTGCCTGGAGTACGGGACAGGGGAACACTGAAGCTTTCTTT
>TRBV5-1|TRBD1|few|TRBJ2-5
CASSTRQGALETQYF
TGCGCCAGCAGCACCCGACAGGGGGCACTGGAGACCCAGTACTTC
>TRBV28|.|.|TRBJ1-5
CASRTNSNQPQHF
TGTGCCAGCAGAACGAATAGCAATCAGCCCCAGCATTTT
>TRBV27|TRBD1|once|TRBJ1-4
CASSSPAGTGKLFF
TGTGCCAGCAGTTCCCCCGCGGGGACAGGCAAACTGTTTTTT
>TRBV4-2|TRBD1|.|TRBJ2-7
CASSQEGNRGPSSYEQYF
TGTGCCAGCAGCCAAGAGGGAAACAGGGGGCCGAGCTCCTACGAGCAGTACTTC
>TRBV12-3/TRBV12-4|.|.|TRBJ1-5
CASSLVGTSGNQPQHF
TGTGCCAGCAGTTTAGTAGGGACGAGTGGCAATCAGCCCCAGCATTTT
>TRBV24-1|.|many|TRBJ2-1
CATSDGYRSRYNEQFF
TGTGCCACCAGTGATGGGTACAGGTCTCGCTACAATGAGCAGTTCTTC
>TRBV7-2|.|.|TRBJ1-5
CASSSHSAQPQHF
TGTGCCAGCAGCTCTCATTCGGCCCAGCCCCAGCATTTT
>TRBV11-2|TRBD2|.|TRBJ2-2
CASSLLAGGGTGELFF
TGTGCCAGCAGCTTACTAGCGGGAGGGGGCACCGGGGAGCTGTTTTTT
>TRBV5-1|TRBD1|few|TRBJ2-5
CASSLEDRGRGFQETQYF
TGCGCCAGCAGCTTGGAGGATAGGGGGCGCGGATTCCAAGAGACCCAGTACTTC
>TRBV2|.|.|TRBJ2-1
CASSAYNEQFF
TGTGCCAGCAGTGCCTACAATGAGCAGTTCTTC
>TRBV4-2|.|.|TRBJ2-3
CASSQAPRVQTDTQYF
TGTGCCAGCAGCCAAGCCCCCAGGGTTCAAACAGATACGCAGTATTTT
>TRBV2|TRBD1|.|TRBJ2-2
CASRRQGAYNGELFF
TGTGCCAGCAGGAGACAGGGGGCGTATAACGGGGAGCTGTTTTTT
>TRBV18|.|few|TRBJ1-1
CASSPQGGENTEAFF
TGTGCCAGCTCACCACAGGGAGGTGAGAACACTGAAGCTTTCTTT
>TRBV7-6|.|many|TRBJ2-2
CASSLASAGFAGELFF
TGTGCCAGCAGCTTAGCGAGTGCGGGATTCGCCGGGGAGCTGTTTTTT
>TRBV5-8|TRBD1|few|TRBJ1-5
CASSLLTLTGALNQPQHF
TGTGCCAGCAGCTTGCTTACACTGACAGGGGCTCTCAATCAGCCCCAGCATTTT
>TRBV29-1|.|.|TRBJ1-1
CSVAPPGQNTEAFF
TGCAGCGTCGCCCCCCCGGGACAGAACACTGAAGCTTTCTTT
>TRBV7-6|TRBD2|few|TRBJ2-1
CASSLLAGAYNEQFF
TGTGCCAGCAGCTTACTAGCGGGGGCGTACAATGAGCAGTTCTTC
>TRBV25-1|.|few|TRBJ2-3
CASSEFSSTDTQYF
TGTGCCAGCAGTGAATTCTCTAGCACAGATACGCAGTATTTT
>TRBV28|.|many|TRBJ1-4
CASSSTAANEKLFF
TGTGCCAGCAGTTCAACGGCCGCTAATGAAAAACTGTTTTTT
>TRBV7-3|TRBD2|few|TRBJ2-2
CASSLQAGGLSGELFF
TGTGCCAGCAGCTTACAAGCGGGAGGGCTCTCCGGGGAGCTGTTTTTT
>TRBV6-5|TRBD2|few|TRBJ2-7
CASSYSGTSVYEQYF
TGTGCCAGCAGTTACTCGGGGACTAGCGTTTACGAGCAGTACTTC
>TRBV18|.|few|TRBJ1-1
CASSPLPVFGDTEAFF
TGTGCCAGCTCACCACTGCCGGTCTTTGGGGACACTGAAGCTTTCTTT
>TRBV6-2/TRBV6-3|.|few|TRBJ1-1
CASSFVWMEAFF
TGTGCCAGCAGTTTTGTCTGGATGGAAGCTTTCTTT
>TRBV10-3|.|few|TRBJ2-3
CAISERAATDTQYF
TGTGCCATCAGTGAGCGGGCGGCCACAGATACGCAGTATTTT
>TRBV6-2/TRBV6-3|.|few|TRBJ1-5
CASSRGLLSNQPQHF
TGTGCCAGCAGTAGGGGACTCCTTAGCAATCAGCCCCAGCATTTT
>TRBV27|.|few|TRBJ1-5
CASSSNRVRIDQPQHF
TGTGCCAGCAGTTCGAACAGGGTTAGGATAGATCAGCCCCAGCATTTT
>TRBV4-1|.|.|TRBJ2-3
CASSQEAPSDTQYF
TGCGCCAGCAGCCAGGAGGCTCCCTCAGATACGCAGTATTTT